The 25 T cell receptor beta chains reported below all come from one sample, sequenced in a study of cytomegalovirus exposure and HLA in healthy donors. PCR used 60 Vbeta primers and 13 Jbeta primers. Profiling relied on immunoSEQ multiplex PCR, and the TCRdb table lists in-frame clones only, not all of them. The sample has approximately 180,000 clones, around 84% seen once. The sample taken for sequencing was PBMCs. The receptors shown here come from a woman aged 18-29 years in good health and CMV-seronegative.

The chain recombines TRBV6-1 with TRBJ1-2; 11 bases map to TRBD1. Unmatched junction bases numbered 7, after V lost 7 bases and J lost 3 bases. This CDR3 has 15 amino acids. Germline assignment: CDR1 MNHNS and CDR2 SASEGT. Written as DNA, the CDR3 is TGTGCCAGCAACCCAAGGACAGGGGGCGACTATGGCTACACCTTC. It translates to CASNPRTGGDYGYTF.

The V and J genes are TRBV2 and TRBJ1-5, with TRBD1 matching 8 bases. Germline CDR1 reads SNHLY; CDR2 reads FYNNEI. The CDR3 has 15 amino acids. Germline trimming cut 3 bases from V and 2 bases from J; bases unmatched to any gene: 3. Written as DNA, the CDR3 is TGTGCCAGCAGTGAGGAGACAGGGGGCAATCAGCCCCAGCATTTT. Translated, it gives CASSEETGGNQPQHF.

This chain joins TRBV27 and TRBJ1-2; TRBD1 matches 7 bases. V dropped 4 bases and J dropped 2; count of bases not matched to a gene: 1. The germline V gene encodes CDR1 MNHEY and CDR2 SMNVEV (reference sequence). The CDR3 has 13 residues. The CDR3 bases are TGTGCCAGCAGTTCGACAGGGAACTATGGCTACACCTTC. This encodes CASSSTGNYGYTF.

The chain carries TRBV7-2 and TRBJ1-5, with TRBD1 matching 11 bases. The CDR3 is made up of 16 amino acids. The junction had 7 bases not matched to a gene; V was cut back by 6 bases and J by 3 bases. Germline-derived CDR1 and CDR2 are SGHTA and FQGNSA. The CDR3 loop is CASSFRTGGVNQPQHF. In DNA form, the CDR3 reads TGTGCCAGCAGTTTTCGGACAGGGGGCGTCAATCAGCCCCAGCATTTT.

This chain links TRBV11-2 with TRBJ2-5; D gene uncertain. The CDR3 length is 11 residues. The V end was cut by 6 bases, the J end by 2 bases, with 4 bases between. Germline assignment: CDR1 SGHAT and CDR2 FQNNGV. In nucleotides, the CDR3 is TGTGCCAGCAGTCATCAAGAGACCCAGTACTTC. Translating it yields CASSHQETQYF. The entire variable domain, with the rest obtained from reference TRBV11-2 and TRBJ2-5, is as follows: EAGVAQSPRYKIIEKRQSVAFWCNPISGHATLYWYQQILGQGPKLLIQFQNNGVVDDSQLPKDRFSAERLKGVDSTLKIQPAKLEDSAVYLCASSHQETQYFGPGTRLLVL.

V is TRBV29-1 and J is TRBJ2-1; D is possibly TRBD2 (5 bases). Germline CDR1 reads SQVTM; CDR2 reads ANQGSEA. The CDR3 is 14 residues long. V was clipped by 2 bases and J by 4 bases, with 12 bases between them. In DNA form, the CDR3 reads TGCAGCGTTGAACGGTCTAGCCCGTACAATGAGCAGTTCTTC. Its translation is CSVERSSPYNEQFF.

The chain links TRBV7-6 to TRBJ2-7, with D possibly being TRBD2 (5 bases). Germline V gene sequence: CDR1 SGHVS, CDR2 FNYEAQ. The CDR3 loop spans 17 amino acids. V lost 0 bases to trimming and J lost 2 bases, with 17 bases between them. This CDR3 is CASSLASGGFPTYEQYV. The CDR3 coding sequence is TGTGCCAGCAGCTTAGCAAGCGGAGGATTCCCTACCTACGAGCAGTACGTC.

This clone was seen only a few times. V usage is TRBV6-1 and J usage is TRBJ1-3; a possible D gene is TRBD1 (6 bases). CDR3 length: 12 amino acids. Germline V CDR1 and CDR2: MNHNS, SASEGT. Trimming removed 3 bases at V and 11 bases at J, with 11 bases between. The CDR3: CASSEGGAAIYF. Here the CDR3 DNA reads TGTGCCAGCAGTGAGGGGGGGGCAGCCATATATTTT.

The chain combines TRBV7-2 with TRBJ1-4, with D perhaps TRBD1 (5 bases). Germline V gene data show CDR1 as SGHTA and CDR2 as FQGNSA. The germline V and J ends were trimmed by 4 bases and 8 bases, with 11 bases remaining between them. The CDR3 totals 13 residues. The CDR3 is CASSSQGYEKLFF. CDR3 nucleotides: TGTGCCAGCAGCTCTCAGGGATACGAAAAACTGTTTTTT.

The V call is TRBV5-4, the J call TRBJ1-1, with 7 nucleotides matching TRBD1. V shed 6 bases, J shed 4 bases, and the junction held 15 bases outside the gene matches. The CDR3 has 16 residues. CDR1 and CDR2 (germline): SGHNT, YYREEE (reference sequence). CDR3 sequence reads: CASTGGFNSQGTEAFF. DNA for the CDR3: TGTGCCAGCACAGGGGGTTTTAATTCCCAGGGCACTGAAGCTTTCTTT.

This chain links TRBV27 with TRBJ2-1, with 9 bases lining up with TRBD1. After removal of 5 bases from V and 2 bases from J, the junction contained 4 bases not matched to a gene. Germline CDR1 and CDR2: MNHEY and SMNVEV (reference sequence). This CDR3 comprises 15 residues. CDR3 sequence (DNA): TGTGCCAGCAGTCATACAGGGGGCACCTACAATGAGCAGTTCTTC. Amino acids: CASSHTGGTYNEQFF.

The rearrangement uses TRBV30 and TRBJ1-4; 8 bases line up with TRBD1. The length of the CDR3 is 13 residues. V lost 5 bases, J lost 8 bases, and 7 bases stayed unmatched. Germline V gene sequence: CDR1 GTSNPN, CDR2 SVGIG (reference sequence). The CDR3 protein is CAWQLTGAEKLFF. The CDR3 nucleotides are TGTGCCTGGCAGTTGACAGGGGCAGAAAAACTGTTTTTT.

The V gene is TRBV28, the J gene TRBJ1-2; maybe TRBD1 (6 bases). Trimming left V 4 bases short and J 1 base short, with 13 bases between. Germline assignment: CDR1 MDHEN and CDR2 SYDVKM. This CDR3 has 15 amino acids. CDR3 sequence reads: CASSSDSPFNYGYTF. DNA of the CDR3: TGTGCCAGCAGTTCGGACAGTCCCTTTAACTATGGCTACACCTTC.

The chain recombines TRBV7-2 with TRBJ2-7, with D unclear. Trimming removed 3 bases at V and 3 bases at J, with 18 bases between. Per the germline V gene, CDR1 is SGHTA and CDR2 is FQGNSA. The CDR3 loop spans 16 amino acids. The CDR3, as DNA: TGTGCCAGCAGCTTCGGCCCGTCCGGCGGAGACTACGAGCAGTACGTC. This codes for CASSFGPSGGDYEQYV.

This chain connects TRBV4-2 to TRBJ1-2; D ambiguous. CDR3 length: 15 amino acids. V lost 4 bases and J 1 base, leaving 13 bases between the germline ends. CDR1 and CDR2 (germline): LGHNA, YNFKEQ. CDR3 in amino acids: CASSPSRRVNYGYTF. In nucleotides, the CDR3 is TGTGCCAGCAGCCCAAGTCGGAGAGTTAACTATGGCTACACCTTC.

A word on this clone: Other DNA sequences in this specimen translate into the identical CDR3. The CDR3 bases are TGCGCCAGCAGCCAAGAGGGGACTAGCGTTTACAATGAGCAGTTCTTC. This codes for CASSQEGTSVYNEQFF. The V call is TRBV4-1, the J call TRBJ2-1; 10 nucleotides align to TRBD2. Germline V gene data show CDR1 as MGHRA and CDR2 as YSYEKL. Losses at the gene ends were 0 bases for V and 4 bases for J; bases not matched to a gene: 3. The CDR3 is made up of 16 amino acids.

The chain employs TRBV19 and TRBJ2-7; TRBD1 matches at 10 bases. This CDR3 region has 14 residues. The J segment lost 3 bases and the V segment lost 7 bases, leaving 6 bases of the junction unmatched. CDR1 is LNHDA and CDR2 is SQIVND in the germline V gene (reference sequence). The CDR3: CASIGTGAGYEQYF. The CDR3 bases are TGTGCCAGTATTGGGACAGGGGCCGGCTACGAGCAGTACTTC.

In this sample, this clone turned up once. The chain recombines TRBV30 with TRBJ1-2; 7 bases match TRBD1. The CDR3 is made up of 15 amino acids. CDR1 and CDR2 from the germline V gene are GTSNPN and SVGIG (reference sequence). With V trimmed by 3 bases and J by 0 bases, 7 bases remained unmatched. DNA for the CDR3: TGTGCCTGGAGATGGTACAGGGGATCTAACTATGGCTACACCTTC. As protein: CAWRWYRGSNYGYTF.

The CDR3 here is CATSRTGTGSYEQYF. The CDR3 nucleotides are TGTGCCACCAGCAGAACCGGGACAGGGTCCTACGAGCAGTACTTC. The chain joins TRBV15 to TRBJ2-7, with 9 positions matching TRBD1. Germline values: CDR1 LNHNV, CDR2 YYDKDF (reference sequence). J gave up 1 base and V 2 bases, and 3 bases lay outside the gene matches. This CDR3 spans 15 amino acids.

The chain links TRBV27 to TRBJ2-7; D may be TRBD1 (5 bases). The CDR3 is 14 amino acids. V dropped 6 bases and J dropped 2 bases, with 14 bases sitting between them. Germline V gene data show CDR1 as MNHEY and CDR2 as SMNVEV (reference sequence). The CDR3 bases are TGTGCCAGCAGGGTACAGGTTGGGGCCTACGAGCAGTACTTC. It is translated as CASRVQVGAYEQYF.

The gene calls are TRBV28 and TRBJ1-2; D is ambiguous. The ends were cut back, 3 bases at V and 6 bases at J, with 5 bases in the middle. The length of the CDR3 is 11 residues. Germline lookup yields CDR1 MDHEN and CDR2 SYDVKM. CDR3 region: CASSFGDGYTF. The CDR3 nucleotides are TGTGCCAGCAGTTTCGGGGATGGCTACACCTTC.

This chain uses TRBV30 with TRBJ1-4, with D tentatively TRBD1 (5 bases). V shed 8 bases and J shed 8 bases, with 27 bases lying between them. The CDR3 has 16 residues. Germline CDR1 is GTSNPN and CDR2 is SVGIG (reference sequence). DNA for the CDR3: TGTGCCGCAAACGCTTCCGGGAGGAAAAAGGGGGAAAAACTGTTTTTT. Protein: CAANASGRKKGEKLFF.

The gene calls are TRBV7-2 and TRBJ2-3, with TRBD2 matching 7 bases. J was trimmed by 4 bases and V by 3 bases; bases with no gene match: 4. CDR3 length: 14 amino acids. Germline values: CDR1 SGHTA, CDR2 FQGNSA. The CDR3: CASSFGGSPDTQYF. In DNA, the CDR3 is TGTGCCAGCAGCTTTGGCGGGAGCCCAGATACGCAGTATTTT.

The chain carries TRBV30 and TRBJ2-3, with D tentatively TRBD2 (6 bases). This CDR3 has 13 amino acids. V shed 4 bases and J shed 6 bases, with 14 bases lying between them. Germline CDR1 GTSNPN, CDR2 SVGIG (reference sequence). The CDR3 coding sequence is TGTGCCTGGAACTCGGGGGTTTCCGATACGCAGTATTTT. It codes for CAWNSGVSDTQYF.

V gene TRBV6-5 combines with J gene TRBJ2-7; no reliable D call. This CDR3 comprises 14 residues. V shed 2 bases and J shed 1 base, with 9 bases lying between them. Germline loops: CDR1 MNHEY, CDR2 SVGAGI. Here the CDR3 DNA reads TGTGCCAGCAGTTACATTCCCGGTTCCTACGAGCAGTACTTC. Protein: CASSYIPGSYEQYF.